This T cell receptor (beta chain) stems from a study of cytomegalovirus exposure and HLA in healthy donors. Study findings and constraints: TCR beta chains numbering 164 were designated cytomegalovirus-associated. Segments of the TCR beta V type were, in most cases, productive about 87% or about 30% of the time in an earlier analysis.

Donors sampled were nominally healthy, though unrecorded immune exposures were likely. This clone has just one count. No antigen is known for it. From germline, CDR1 is LNHNV and CDR2 YYDKDF (reference sequence). There are 14 residues in the CDR3. J lost 1 base, V lost 3 bases, and 2 bases had no gene match. It was with 60 Vbeta and 13 Jbeta primers that the PCR ran. This table comes from immunoSEQ multiplex PCR, and its TCRdb copy is limited to in-frame clones, with some not included. The data hold 200,000 or so clones, with roughly 80% observed a single time. The chain links TRBV15 to TRBJ2-5; the match to TRBD1 covers 7 bases. The clonotype was recovered from a woman in her forties in good health and CMV-seronegative. The specimen sequenced was PBMCs. As DNA, the CDR3 is TGTGCCACCAGCAGGACAGGGCCCCAAGAGACCCAGTACTTC. This sequence encodes CATSRTGPQETQYF. Variable domain in full (rest from reference TRBV15 and TRBJ2-5): DAMVIQNPRYQVTQFGKPVTLSCSQTLNHNVMYWYQQKSSQAPKLLFHYYDKDFNNEADTPDNFQSRRPNTSFCFLDIRSPGLGDTAMYLCATSRTGPQETQYFGPGTRLLVL.